This is a list of T cell receptor beta chains from one sample in a study of PD-1 blockade in classical Hodgkin lymphoma. The assay was immunoSEQ multiplex PCR, and TCRdb's table has in-frame clones only and misses some. The data contain 150,000 or so clones, approximately 72% of them seen just once; the ten biggest clones take up 7% to 9.5%. The input for sequencing was peripheral blood mononuclear cells (PBMCs), taken before the second cycle of nivolumab. The receptors originated from a human donor with classical Hodgkin lymphoma. The CDR3 runs from the conserved cysteine through the conserved F or W. D genes are given only for firm matches. The size field is filled for only some rows; it gives once, few, many or a size class.

CDR3 DNA	CDR3 protein	clone size	V gene	J gene	D gene	CDR3 length
TGTGCCAGCAGCTTAAAACAGGGTTTGGACGGGGAGCTGTTTTTT	CASSLKQGLDGELFF	-	TRBV7-2	TRBJ2-2	-	15
TGTGCCAGCAGCTTGGGGCCCACGGGCGCGGTTGAAGCTTTCTTT	CASSLGPTGAVEAFF	-	TRBV5-4	TRBJ1-1	-	15
TGTGCCAGCAGCTTGGATCTGAACACTGAAGCTTTCTTT	CASSLDLNTEAFF	many	TRBV5-5	TRBJ1-1	-	13
TGTGCCAGCAGTGAGTTAGGGGGCAGCGTAAATACGCAGTATTTT	CASSELGGSVNTQYF	-	TRBV2	TRBJ2-3	TRBD1	15
TGCAGCGTTGAGGGACTGGGGGTAGATGGCTACACCTTC	CSVEGLGVDGYTF	-	TRBV29-1	TRBJ1-2	-	13
TGTGCCAGCAGATTTGTAGGGGACACTGAAGCTTTCTTT	CASRFVGDTEAFF	-	TRBV28	TRBJ1-1	-	13
TGTGCCAGCAGCTTAGAAGGCCGGACAATGGAGACCCAGTACTTC	CASSLEGRTMETQYF	-	TRBV11-3	TRBJ2-5	-	15
TGTGCCAGCAGCCGCCGGAAGGACTATGGCTACACCTTC	CASSRRKDYGYTF	once	TRBV6-6	TRBJ1-2	-	13
TGTGCCAGTAGTCCTAACTACGGCGGGAGTTGGGGGGGCTACGAGCAGTACTTC	CASSPNYGGSWGGYEQYF	-	TRBV19	TRBJ2-7	TRBD2	18
TGCGCCAGTTCGGCTGGGGTCTTTAGTGGCTACACCTTC	CASSAGVFSGYTF	-	TRBV5-1	TRBJ1-2	-	13
TGTGCCAGCAGTTACGTTGGGACAGGGCGGAATGAAAAACTGTTTTTT	CASSYVGTGRNEKLFF	-	TRBV6-5	TRBJ1-4	TRBD1	16
TGTGCCAGTAGTATTGGGGGAGATCAGCCCCAGCATTTT	CASSIGGDQPQHF	-	TRBV19	TRBJ1-5	-	13
TGTGCCATCAAGTCCGGGAATACGGAACCCGGGGAGCTGTTTTTT	CAIKSGNTEPGELFF	-	TRBV10-3	TRBJ2-2	-	15
TGTGCCAGCGGTCCGGGACAGGCAAATGAAAAACTGTTTTTT	CASGPGQANEKLFF	-	TRBV2	TRBJ1-4	TRBD1	14
TGTGCCAGCAGTTACCTAGGACAGGGGTCGCTCGAGCAGTACTTC	CASSYLGQGSLEQYF	-	TRBV6-5	TRBJ2-7	TRBD1	15
TGTGCCAGCACCCCCCTTAGCGGGAGGATATACAATGAGCAGTTCTTC	CASTPLSGRIYNEQFF	-	TRBV5-8	TRBJ2-1	TRBD2	16
TGTGCCAGCAGTTTCCAAGGGATCTTAGGGCCCCAGCATTTT	CASSFQGILGPQHF	-	TRBV28	TRBJ1-5	-	14
TGTGCCATCAGTGCGGGACAGGGGGATCAGCCCCAGCATTTT	CAISAGQGDQPQHF	-	TRBV10-3	TRBJ1-5	TRBD1	14
TGTGCCAGCAGCTTCCACTACGAGCAGTACTTC	CASSFHYEQYF	-	TRBV11-2	TRBJ2-7	-	11
TGTGCCAGCAGCTTCCCCAGGGGACATGAGCAGTTCTTC	CASSFPRGHEQFF	-	TRBV7-9	TRBJ2-1	-	13
TGTGCCAGCACCCGGGATCGCACCGGGGAGCTGTTTTTT	CASTRDRTGELFF	-	TRBV6-1	TRBJ2-2	-	13
TGTGCCTGGAGTGTATTGGGTGGCACTGAAGCTTTCTTT	CAWSVLGGTEAFF	many	TRBV30	TRBJ1-1	-	13
TGTGCCAGCAGCCCATACAGCGCAACTAATGAAAAACTGTTTTTT	CASSPYSATNEKLFF	-	TRBV7-9	TRBJ1-4	-	15
TGTGCCAGCAGCGGGTTGGTGGAAGGGACGGAGACCCAGTACTTC	CASSGLVEGTETQYF	-	TRBV2	TRBJ2-5	-	15
TGTGCCAGTAGTATACGTAGCGGGGGGGTCCTCGGGACCCAGTACTTC	CASSIRSGGVLGTQYF	few	TRBV19	TRBJ2-5	TRBD2	16
TGTGCCAGCAGCGTGGAAATCTCTCGACAAAGTCGGGCCAACGTCCTGACTTTC	CASSVEISRQSRANVLTF	-	TRBV11-3	TRBJ2-6	-	18
TGTGCCAGCAGCGACCGGACAGGGCCTTACGAGCAGTACTTC	CASSDRTGPYEQYF	-	TRBV5-4	TRBJ2-7	TRBD1	14
TGTGCCAGCAGCTCAGGGCTGACAGGCCTGAACACTGAAGCTTTCTTT	CASSSGLTGLNTEAFF	-	TRBV7-9	TRBJ1-1	-	16
TGCAGCGTTGAAATGGGGACAGGCACTTACGAGCAGTACTTC	CSVEMGTGTYEQYF	-	TRBV29-1	TRBJ2-7	TRBD1	14
TGTGCCAGCAGCAAAACCAGGGGGACTGAAGCTTTCTTT	CASSKTRGTEAFF	-	TRBV6-5	TRBJ1-1	TRBD1	13
TGTGCCAGCAGCTCCGACGGGCCCTACGAGCAGTACTTC	CASSSDGPYEQYF	-	TRBV11-2	TRBJ2-7	-	13
TGTGCCAGCAGTGAGGACAGGGGCGCCGGGGAGCTGTTTTTT	CASSEDRGAGELFF	-	TRBV2	TRBJ2-2	TRBD1	14
TGTGCCAGCAGCCTTATGGACAGCACTGAAGCTTTCTTT	CASSLMDSTEAFF	few	TRBV4-2	TRBJ1-1	-	13
TGTGCCAGCAGCTTATGGCTACCCGACCAAGAGACCCAGTACTTC	CASSLWLPDQETQYF	-	TRBV7-6	TRBJ2-5	-	15
TGTGCCAGCAGCTCCTGGACAGGGGGACGGGACGAGCAGTACTTC	CASSSWTGGRDEQYF	-	TRBV5-5	TRBJ2-7	TRBD1	15
TGTGCCTCTGGACAGGTCTTCAATCAGCCCCAGCATTTT	CASGQVFNQPQHF	-	TRBV2	TRBJ1-5	TRBD1	13
TGTGCCAGCAGCTTAGACCGGACTTTCTATGGCTACACCTTC	CASSLDRTFYGYTF	-	TRBV7-9	TRBJ1-2	-	14
TGTGCCAGCAGGCCTAGCGGTACTAGCACAGATACGCAGTATTTT	CASRPSGTSTDTQYF	-	TRBV6-1	TRBJ2-3	TRBD2	15
TGTGCCAGCAGCGATCTAGCGGGGGGACCGGTTACGCAGTATTTT	CASSDLAGGPVTQYF	-	TRBV27	TRBJ2-3	TRBD2	15
TGTGCCAGCAGCCACGACAGGGGCGCAGATACGCAGTATTTT	CASSHDRGADTQYF	-	TRBV7-2	TRBJ2-3	TRBD1	14
TGTGCCAGCAGCTTAGCGGGACTATTCCAAGAGACCCAGTACTTC	CASSLAGLFQETQYF	-	TRBV7-9	TRBJ2-5	TRBD2	15
TGCGCCAGCAGTGAGGTCCGACTTCGGACCCAGTACTTC	CASSEVRLRTQYF	-	TRBV10-1	TRBJ2-5	-	13
TGCGCCAGCAGTCTTGGACAGGGGAAGTTTTTGGGCTACACCTTC	CASSLGQGKFLGYTF	-	TRBV10-1	TRBJ1-2	TRBD1	15
TGTGCCAGCAGTTTTCGTGGCACTGAAGCTTTCTTT	CASSFRGTEAFF	-	TRBV27	TRBJ1-1	-	12
TGTGCCAGTAACAGGGAAACTTCACCCCTCCACTTT	CASNRETSPLHF	-	TRBV19	TRBJ1-6	-	12
TGTGCCAGCACACGGGGGGGGCCCACCGGGGAGCTGTTTTTT	CASTRGGPTGELFF	-	TRBV2	TRBJ2-2	TRBD2	14
TGTGCCAGCACCGACTGGGACAGGGCCACAGATACGCAGTATTTT	CASTDWDRATDTQYF	-	TRBV6-1	TRBJ2-3	TRBD1	15
TGCGCCAGCAGCCCCGGACAGGGTTCAGATACGCAGTATTTT	CASSPGQGSDTQYF	-	TRBV5-1	TRBJ2-3	TRBD1	14
TGTGCCAGCAGCGCCCTCGCGGGAACAGATACGCAGTATTTT	CASSALAGTDTQYF	-	TRBV2	TRBJ2-3	-	14
TGTGCCAGCTCACCGGGCGCGGGAGTTATCTATGAGCAGTTCTTC	CASSPGAGVIYEQFF	once	TRBV18	TRBJ2-1	TRBD2	15
TGCGCCAGCAGCCAAGAGGGGGGTGGGGCCAACGTCCTGACTTTC	CASSQEGGGANVLTF	-	TRBV4-1	TRBJ2-6	-	15
TGTGCCAGCAGTCCCGCCGACAGGGGAGCATATGGCTACACCTTC	CASSPADRGAYGYTF	-	TRBV27	TRBJ1-2	TRBD1	15
TGTGCCAGCAGCTCAGGCGGATACTACGAGCAGTACTTC	CASSSGGYYEQYF	-	TRBV7-6	TRBJ2-7	-	13
TGTGCCAGCAGCTTAACTAGCCTCAACACTGAAGCTTTCTTT	CASSLTSLNTEAFF	once	TRBV7-3	TRBJ1-1	-	14